Listed below are T cell receptor beta chains from one sample, sequenced in a study of blood T cells in healthy people across ages. TCRdb reprocessed the 5' RACE reads with MiXCR, giving one entry per CDR3 protein. Among some 640,000 distinct CDR3 sequences, around 31% were seen once, and the ten largest hold 15% to 17%. Source material: blood. These receptors all come from a woman of 80 years or more in good health. CDR3s include the opening cysteine and the closing phenylalanine or tryptophan. Fields, in order: CDR3 protein, CDR3 DNA, J gene, D gene, V gene, clone size. A D gene is named only where the DNA matches it firmly. Expanded clones get a size class; other rows say once, few or many, or leave the size out.

cdr3_aa: CASSFLTGSYNEQFF
cdr3_nt: TGCGCCAGCAGCTTCTTGACAGGGTCCTACAATGAGCAGTTCTTC
j_call: TRBJ2-1
d_call: TRBD1
v_call: TRBV5-1
clone_size: many

cdr3_aa: CASTEFGGYGYTF
cdr3_nt: TGTGCCAGCACCGAATTTGGGGGCTATGGCTACACCTTC
j_call: TRBJ1-2
d_call: -
v_call: TRBV2
clone_size: few

cdr3_aa: CSARARNNEQFF
cdr3_nt: TGCAGTGCGAGGGCCCGCAACAATGAGCAGTTCTTC
j_call: TRBJ2-1
d_call: -
v_call: TRBV20-1
clone_size: many

cdr3_aa: CASSKVGGAWDTQYF
cdr3_nt: TGTGCCAGCAGCAAAGTCGGGGGGGCTTGGGATACGCAGTATTTT
j_call: TRBJ2-3
d_call: TRBD2
v_call: TRBV9
clone_size: many

cdr3_aa: CASSPGLAGAVYSGANVLTF
cdr3_nt: TGTGCCAGCAGCCCTGGACTAGCGGGAGCGGTTTACTCCGGGGCCAACGTCCTGACTTTC
j_call: TRBJ2-6
d_call: TRBD2
v_call: TRBV7-9
clone_size: few

cdr3_aa: CASSKDGPRETQYF
cdr3_nt: TGTGCCAGCAGCAAGGACGGTCCTCGGGAGACCCAGTACTTC
j_call: TRBJ2-5
d_call: -
v_call: TRBV7-8
clone_size: many

cdr3_aa: CASSPTGEVSYNEQFF
cdr3_nt: TGTGCCAGCAGCCCTACAGGGGAAGTGTCCTACAATGAGCAGTTCTTC
j_call: TRBJ2-1
d_call: TRBD1
v_call: TRBV5-5
clone_size: many

cdr3_aa: CSARDEVAAGSPNEQFF
cdr3_nt: TGCAGTGCTAGAGATGAGGTCGCAGCGGGGTCCCCGAATGAGCAGTTCTTC
j_call: TRBJ2-1
d_call: TRBD2
v_call: TRBV20-1
clone_size: many

cdr3_aa: CASSLPSGVTDTQYF
cdr3_nt: TGTGCCAGCAGTTTGCCTAGCGGGGTTACAGATACGCAGTATTTT
j_call: TRBJ2-3
d_call: TRBD2
v_call: TRBV7-2
clone_size: -

cdr3_aa: CSASKSLRDPSYNEQFF
cdr3_nt: TGCAGTGCTAGTAAATCTTTACGGGACCCCTCCTACAATGAGCAGTTCTTC
j_call: TRBJ2-1
d_call: -
v_call: TRBV20-1
clone_size: many

cdr3_aa: CASGFEGTTYNEQFF
cdr3_nt: TGTGCTAGTGGTTTCGAGGGAACTACCTACAATGAGCAGTTCTTC
j_call: TRBJ2-1
d_call: -
v_call: TRBV12-5
clone_size: -

cdr3_aa: CSVDQGAGQPQHF
cdr3_nt: TGCAGCGTTGACCAGGGGGCCGGTCAGCCCCAGCATTTT
j_call: TRBJ1-5
d_call: TRBD1
v_call: TRBV29-1
clone_size: -

cdr3_aa: CASRLRGGAPRNEQFF
cdr3_nt: TGTGCCAGCAGACTACGGGGGGGCGCTCCGCGGAATGAGCAGTTCTTC
j_call: TRBJ2-1
d_call: TRBD2
v_call: TRBV7-2
clone_size: many

cdr3_aa: CASSLGLAGARHSTDTQYF
cdr3_nt: TGTGCCAGCAGCTTAGGTCTAGCGGGGGCCAGGCACTCCACAGATACGCAGTATTTT
j_call: TRBJ2-3
d_call: TRBD2
v_call: TRBV7-2
clone_size: many

cdr3_aa: CASSLVEGGDYGYTF
cdr3_nt: TGCGCCAGCAGCTTGGTGGAAGGGGGTGACTATGGCTACACCTTC
j_call: TRBJ1-2
d_call: -
v_call: TRBV5-1
clone_size: many

cdr3_aa: CASSAGLGTDTQYF
cdr3_nt: TGTGCCAGCAGCGCAGGTCTTGGCACAGATACGCAGTATTTT
j_call: TRBJ2-3
d_call: -
v_call: TRBV13
clone_size: -

cdr3_aa: CASSDGLAGRVNEQFF
cdr3_nt: TGCGCCAGCAGCGACGGACTAGCGGGGCGGGTCAATGAGCAGTTCTTC
j_call: TRBJ2-1
d_call: TRBD2
v_call: TRBV5-1
clone_size: many

cdr3_aa: CASRLDRSSYNSPLHF
cdr3_nt: TGTGCCAGCAGACTGGACCGGAGCTCCTATAATTCACCCCTCCACTTT
j_call: TRBJ1-6
d_call: -
v_call: TRBV6-6
clone_size: -

cdr3_aa: CSARKREVSTEAFF
cdr3_nt: TGCAGTGCTAGAAAGAGGGAGGTGAGCACTGAAGCTTTCTTT
j_call: TRBJ1-1
d_call: -
v_call: TRBV20-1
clone_size: few

cdr3_aa: CAWSEQGHNQPQHF
cdr3_nt: TGTGCCTGGAGCGAGCAGGGCCACAATCAGCCCCAGCATTTT
j_call: TRBJ1-5
d_call: -
v_call: TRBV30
clone_size: -

cdr3_aa: CAWRQAGAGGTQYF
cdr3_nt: TGTGCCTGGCGCCAAGCGGGAGCCGGTGGGACCCAGTACTTC
j_call: TRBJ2-5
d_call: TRBD2
v_call: TRBV30
clone_size: -

cdr3_aa: CASSSNRDAETQYF
cdr3_nt: TGTGCCAGCAGCTCAAATAGGGATGCGGAGACCCAGTACTTC
j_call: TRBJ2-5
d_call: -
v_call: TRBV7-9
clone_size: many

cdr3_aa: CASSTTGLGIYGYIF
cdr3_nt: TGTGCCAGCAGCACGACAGGGTTGGGGATCTATGGCTACATCTTC
j_call: TRBJ1-2
d_call: TRBD1
v_call: TRBV5-5
clone_size: -

cdr3_aa: CASSVTGSYNSPLHF
cdr3_nt: TGTGCCAGCAGCGTGACCGGCTCCTATAATTCACCCCTCCACTTT
j_call: TRBJ1-6
d_call: -
v_call: TRBV9
clone_size: many

cdr3_aa: CSARDPRGNQPQHF
cdr3_nt: TGCAGTGCTAGAGATCCCCGGGGCAATCAGCCCCAGCATTTT
j_call: TRBJ1-5
d_call: -
v_call: TRBV20-1
clone_size: few

cdr3_aa: CASSLAGTSGGGEQFF
cdr3_nt: TGTGCCAGCAGTTTAGCTGGGACTAGCGGGGGGGGTGAGCAGTTCTTC
j_call: TRBJ2-1
d_call: TRBD2
v_call: TRBV12-3/TRBV12-4
clone_size: many

cdr3_aa: CASSLRTSGNPGDMQYF
cdr3_nt: TGCGCCAGCAGCCTACGGACTAGCGGGAATCCTGGTGATATGCAGTATTTT
j_call: TRBJ2-3
d_call: TRBD2
v_call: TRBV5-1
clone_size: -

cdr3_aa: CAGSLGDSNFKHEQFF
cdr3_nt: TGTGCCGGCAGCTTAGGGGACTCTAATTTTAAACATGAGCAGTTCTTC
j_call: TRBJ2-1
d_call: -
v_call: TRBV13
clone_size: -

cdr3_aa: CASRGAGSSTDTQYF
cdr3_nt: TGCGCCAGCAGGGGGGCAGGATCTAGCACAGATACGCAGTATTTT
j_call: TRBJ2-3
d_call: -
v_call: TRBV5-1
clone_size: many

cdr3_aa: CASSSGPPDTDTQYF
cdr3_nt: TGTGCCAGCAGTTCCGGGCCCCCGGACACAGATACGCAGTATTTT
j_call: TRBJ2-3
d_call: -
v_call: TRBV12-3/TRBV12-4
clone_size: -

cdr3_aa: CAITPNRLNTGELFF
cdr3_nt: TGTGCCATCACCCCCAATAGACTTAACACCGGGGAGCTGTTTTTT
j_call: TRBJ2-2
d_call: -
v_call: TRBV10-3
clone_size: few

cdr3_aa: CSARRRNTEAFF
cdr3_nt: TGCAGTGCTCGAAGGCGGAACACTGAAGCTTTCTTT
j_call: TRBJ1-1
d_call: -
v_call: TRBV20-1
clone_size: -

cdr3_aa: CASSSWGQETQYF
cdr3_nt: TGTGCCAGCAGCTCGTGGGGGCAAGAGACCCAGTACTTC
j_call: TRBJ2-5
d_call: -
v_call: TRBV14
clone_size: many

cdr3_aa: CAISEGQGSNQPQHF
cdr3_nt: TGTGCCATCAGTGAGGGACAGGGGAGCAATCAGCCCCAGCATTTT
j_call: TRBJ1-5
d_call: TRBD1
v_call: TRBV10-3
clone_size: many

cdr3_aa: CSVAEAGGPVIQYF
cdr3_nt: TGCAGCGTTGCAGAGGCGGGGGGGCCCGTCATTCAGTACTTC
j_call: TRBJ2-4
d_call: TRBD2
v_call: TRBV29-1
clone_size: many

cdr3_aa: CSALRQGTDTQYF
cdr3_nt: TGCAGCGCCTTACGACAGGGCACAGATACGCAGTATTTT
j_call: TRBJ2-3
d_call: -
v_call: TRBV29-1
clone_size: many

cdr3_aa: CASSTAGLAGPLWEQYF
cdr3_nt: TGTGCCAGCAGTACTGCAGGACTAGCGGGACCTCTATGGGAGCAGTACTTC
j_call: TRBJ2-7
d_call: TRBD2
v_call: TRBV6-5
clone_size: many

cdr3_aa: CAITSTSGANTGTQYF
cdr3_nt: TGTGCCATCACGTCAACTAGCGGGGCTAACACAGGTACGCAGTATTTT
j_call: TRBJ2-3
d_call: TRBD2
v_call: TRBV10-3
clone_size: -

cdr3_aa: CATSRAPGGETQYF
cdr3_nt: TGTGCCACCAGCAGAGCTCCGGGGGGGGAGACCCAGTACTTC
j_call: TRBJ2-5
d_call: TRBD2
v_call: TRBV15
clone_size: many

cdr3_aa: CASSPTAATLATDTQYF
cdr3_nt: TGTGCCAGCAGCCCGACCGCAGCAACCCTAGCCACAGATACGCAGTATTTT
j_call: TRBJ2-3
d_call: -
v_call: TRBV7-3
clone_size: many

cdr3_aa: CSARHSRDEQFF
cdr3_nt: TGCAGTGCCCGACACAGCCGGGATGAGCAGTTCTTC
j_call: TRBJ2-1
d_call: -
v_call: TRBV20-1
clone_size: many

cdr3_aa: CASSSRGSSNQPQHF
cdr3_nt: TGTGCCAGCAGCTCCCGGGGGTCCAGCAATCAGCCCCAGCATTTT
j_call: TRBJ1-5
d_call: -
v_call: TRBV5-6
clone_size: many

cdr3_aa: CASSEDGAKNIQYF
cdr3_nt: TGTGCCAGCAGTGAGGACGGGGCCAAAAACATTCAGTACTTC
j_call: TRBJ2-4
d_call: -
v_call: TRBV6-1
clone_size: few

cdr3_aa: CASSQRGGDSQFF
cdr3_nt: TGTGCCAGCAGCCAAAGAGGTGGGGACTCGCAGTTCTTC
j_call: TRBJ2-1
d_call: -
v_call: TRBV14
clone_size: -

cdr3_aa: CASSVGVSSYNSPLHF
cdr3_nt: TGTGCCAGCAGCGTAGGTGTCAGCTCCTATAATTCACCCCTCCACTTT
j_call: TRBJ1-6
d_call: -
v_call: TRBV9
clone_size: few

cdr3_aa: CASSPTGEVGELFF
cdr3_nt: TGTGCCAGCAGCCCAACAGGGGAGGTCGGGGAGCTGTTTTTT
j_call: TRBJ2-2
d_call: -
v_call: TRBV6-6
clone_size: -

cdr3_aa: CASSAGLIRQFF
cdr3_nt: TGTGCCAGCAGCGCCGGATTAATTAGGCAGTTCTTC
j_call: TRBJ2-1
d_call: -
v_call: TRBV7-2
clone_size: -

cdr3_aa: CAISAQGGDYVYTF
cdr3_nt: TGTGCCATCAGTGCCCAAGGGGGGGACTATGTCTACACCTTC
j_call: TRBJ1-2
d_call: -
v_call: TRBV10-3
clone_size: -

cdr3_aa: CASSLEDQQYF
cdr3_nt: TGTGCCAGCAGCTTAGAGGACCAGCAGTACTTC
j_call: TRBJ2-7
d_call: -
v_call: TRBV7-2
clone_size: -

cdr3_aa: CAWSVSLAGAYEQYF
cdr3_nt: TGTGCCTGGAGTGTATCTCTAGCGGGGGCCTACGAGCAGTACTTC
j_call: TRBJ2-7
d_call: TRBD2
v_call: TRBV30
clone_size: -

cdr3_aa: CASRSGAEAFF
cdr3_nt: TGTGCCAGCAGATCCGGGGCGGAAGCTTTCTTT
j_call: TRBJ1-1
d_call: -
v_call: TRBV2
clone_size: many

cdr3_aa: CASSYSESTEAFF
cdr3_nt: TGTGCCAGCAGTTACTCGGAAAGCACTGAAGCTTTCTTT
j_call: TRBJ1-1
d_call: -
v_call: TRBV6-6
clone_size: -

cdr3_aa: CASSIDRNYGYTF
cdr3_nt: TGTGCCAGCAGCATAGATCGAAACTATGGCTACACCTTC
j_call: TRBJ1-2
d_call: -
v_call: TRBV7-2
clone_size: few

cdr3_aa: CASSLSRENQYF
cdr3_nt: TGTGCCAGCAGTTTAAGTCGGGAAAACCAGTACTTC
j_call: TRBJ2-5
d_call: -
v_call: TRBV28
clone_size: many

cdr3_aa: CASAFGLGLTEAFF
cdr3_nt: TGCGCCAGCGCCTTTGGACTGGGATTAACTGAAGCTTTCTTT
j_call: TRBJ1-1
d_call: -
v_call: TRBV5-1
clone_size: -